This TCR beta chain was captured in a study of cytomegalovirus exposure and HLA in healthy donors. Findings and limits, study-wide: The authors enumerated under 200 TCR beta chains as linked to cytomegalovirus.

Of note for this clone: The antigen remains undetermined.

Researchers ran the PCR with 60 Vbeta and 13 Jbeta primers. Clones were read by immunoSEQ multiplex PCR, and TCRdb kept only the in-frame ones, dropping some. Among over 100,000 clones, 75% to 80% were seen once, and the ten largest hold around 6.1%. Trimming cost V 6 bases and J 9 bases, with 15 bases left between them. Germline assignment: CDR1 LNHDA and CDR2 SQIVND (reference sequence). The CDR3 has 13 amino acids. This receptor was obtained from a man aged 60 to 75 in good health and CMV-seropositive. V gene TRBV19 combines with J gene TRBJ2-1; D is perhaps TRBD1 (7 bases). Sequencing was done on a sample of PBMCs. In DNA form, the CDR3 reads TGTGCCAGTAGCCGGGACCAGGGGGGTGAGCAGTTCTTC. Translation gives CASSRDQGGEQFF.